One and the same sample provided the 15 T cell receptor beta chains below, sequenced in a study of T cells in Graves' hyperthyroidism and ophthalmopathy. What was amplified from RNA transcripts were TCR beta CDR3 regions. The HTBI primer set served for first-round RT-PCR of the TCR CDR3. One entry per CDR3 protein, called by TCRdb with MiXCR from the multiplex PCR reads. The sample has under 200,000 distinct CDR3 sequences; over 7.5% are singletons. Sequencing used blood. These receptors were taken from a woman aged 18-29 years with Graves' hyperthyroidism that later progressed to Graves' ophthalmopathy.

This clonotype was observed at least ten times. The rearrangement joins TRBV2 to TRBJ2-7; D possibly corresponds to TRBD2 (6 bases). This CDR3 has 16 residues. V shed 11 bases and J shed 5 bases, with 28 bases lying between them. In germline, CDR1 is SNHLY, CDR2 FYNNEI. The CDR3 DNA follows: TGTGCCGCGGGACCACACCGGGTAGGGGTAGGGGACGAGCAGTACTTC. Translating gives CAAGPHRVGVGDEQYF.

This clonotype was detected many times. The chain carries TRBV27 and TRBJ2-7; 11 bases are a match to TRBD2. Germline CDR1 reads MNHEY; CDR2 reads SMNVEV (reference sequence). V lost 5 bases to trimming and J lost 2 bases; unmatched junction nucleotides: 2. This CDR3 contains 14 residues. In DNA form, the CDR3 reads TGTGCCAGCAGTGCGACTAGCGGGGCCTACGAGCAGTACTTC. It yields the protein CASSATSGAYEQYF.

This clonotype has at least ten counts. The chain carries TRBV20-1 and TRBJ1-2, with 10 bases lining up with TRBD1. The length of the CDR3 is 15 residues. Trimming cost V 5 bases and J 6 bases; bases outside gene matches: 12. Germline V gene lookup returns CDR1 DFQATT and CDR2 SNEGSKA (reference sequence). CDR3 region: CSAGPGTGVLDGYTF. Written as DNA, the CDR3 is TGCAGTGCTGGGCCGGGGACAGGGGTTTTGGATGGCTACACCTTC.

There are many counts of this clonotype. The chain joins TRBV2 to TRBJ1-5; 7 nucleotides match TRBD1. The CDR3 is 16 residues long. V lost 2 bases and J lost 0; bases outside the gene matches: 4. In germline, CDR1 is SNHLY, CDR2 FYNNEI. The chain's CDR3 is CASSELTGRSNQPQHF. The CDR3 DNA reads TGTGCCAGCAGTGAACTGACAGGGCGTAGCAATCAGCCCCAGCATTTT.

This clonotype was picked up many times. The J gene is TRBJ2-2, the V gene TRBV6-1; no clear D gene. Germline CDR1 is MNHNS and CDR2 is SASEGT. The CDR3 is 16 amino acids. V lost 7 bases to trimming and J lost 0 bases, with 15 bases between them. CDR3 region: CASMLGVIANTGELFF. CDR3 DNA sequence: TGTGCCAGCATGTTAGGTGTAATCGCGAACACCGGGGAGCTGTTTTTT.

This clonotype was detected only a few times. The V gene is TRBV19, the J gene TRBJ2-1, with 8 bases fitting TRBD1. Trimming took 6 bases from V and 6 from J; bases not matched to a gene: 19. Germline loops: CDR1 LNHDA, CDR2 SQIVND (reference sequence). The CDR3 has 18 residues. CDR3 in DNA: TGTGCCAGTAGCAGAGGACAGGGTGCGGATATTTGGGGCAATGAGCAGTTCTTC. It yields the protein CASSRGQGADIWGNEQFF.

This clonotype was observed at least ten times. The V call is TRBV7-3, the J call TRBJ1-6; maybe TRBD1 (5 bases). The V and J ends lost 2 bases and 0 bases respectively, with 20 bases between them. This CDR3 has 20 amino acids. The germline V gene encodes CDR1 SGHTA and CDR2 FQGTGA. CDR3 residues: CASSLRGQGRQSSYNSPLHF. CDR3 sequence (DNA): TGTGCCAGCAGCTTACGTGGGCAGGGACGGCAAAGCTCCTATAATTCACCCCTCCACTTT.

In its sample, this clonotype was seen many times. The CDR3: CASSPRGFDGYTF. CDR3 sequence (DNA): TGTGCCAGCAGCCCCAGGGGATTCGATGGCTACACCTTC. This rearrangement joins TRBV7-9 to TRBJ1-2; perhaps TRBD1 as D (6 bases). This CDR3 is built from 13 residues. Germline V gene data show CDR1 as SEHNR and CDR2 as FQNEAQ (reference sequence). V was pared by 5 bases and J by 6 bases, with 13 bases between.

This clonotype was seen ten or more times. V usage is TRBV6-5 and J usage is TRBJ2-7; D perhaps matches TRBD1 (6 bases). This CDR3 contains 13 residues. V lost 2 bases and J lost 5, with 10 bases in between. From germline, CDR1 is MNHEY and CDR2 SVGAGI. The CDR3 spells CASSYNRENEQYF. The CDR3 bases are TGTGCCAGCAGTTACAACAGGGAGAACGAGCAGTACTTC.

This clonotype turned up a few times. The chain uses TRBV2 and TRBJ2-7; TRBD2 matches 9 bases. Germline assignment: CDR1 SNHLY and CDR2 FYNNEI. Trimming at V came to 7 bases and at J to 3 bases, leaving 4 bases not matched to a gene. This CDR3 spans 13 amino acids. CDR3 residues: CASMLAGIYEQYF. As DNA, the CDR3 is TGTGCCAGCATGCTAGCGGGGATCTACGAGCAGTACTTC.

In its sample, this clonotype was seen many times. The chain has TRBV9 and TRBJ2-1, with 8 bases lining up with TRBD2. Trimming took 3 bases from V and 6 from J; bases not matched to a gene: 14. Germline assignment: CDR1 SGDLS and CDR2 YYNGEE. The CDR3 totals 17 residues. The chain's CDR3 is CASSAPGRGGEFNEQFF. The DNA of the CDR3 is TGTGCCAGCAGCGCCCCCGGCCGGGGGGGGGAGTTCAATGAGCAGTTCTTC.

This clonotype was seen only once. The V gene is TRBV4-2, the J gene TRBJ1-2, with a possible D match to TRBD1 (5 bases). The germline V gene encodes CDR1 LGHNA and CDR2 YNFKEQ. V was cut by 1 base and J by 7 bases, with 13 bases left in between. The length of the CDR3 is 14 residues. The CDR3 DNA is TGTGCCAGCAGCCAAGGAGCTTCTGGGGGTGGCTACACCTTC. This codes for CASSQGASGGGYTF.

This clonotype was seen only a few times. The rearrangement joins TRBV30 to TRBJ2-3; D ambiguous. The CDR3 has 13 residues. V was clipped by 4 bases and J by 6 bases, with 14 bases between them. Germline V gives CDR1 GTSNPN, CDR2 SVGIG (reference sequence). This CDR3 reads CAWIGPPGDTQYF. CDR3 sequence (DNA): TGTGCCTGGATTGGACCACCCGGGGATACGCAGTATTTT.

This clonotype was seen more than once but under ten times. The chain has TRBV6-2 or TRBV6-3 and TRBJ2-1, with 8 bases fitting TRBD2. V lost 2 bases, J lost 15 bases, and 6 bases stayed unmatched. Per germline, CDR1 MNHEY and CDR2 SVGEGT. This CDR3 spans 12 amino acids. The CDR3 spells CASSYQDAGGFF. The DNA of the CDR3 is TGTGCCAGCAGTTACCAAGACGCGGGGGGGTTCTTC.

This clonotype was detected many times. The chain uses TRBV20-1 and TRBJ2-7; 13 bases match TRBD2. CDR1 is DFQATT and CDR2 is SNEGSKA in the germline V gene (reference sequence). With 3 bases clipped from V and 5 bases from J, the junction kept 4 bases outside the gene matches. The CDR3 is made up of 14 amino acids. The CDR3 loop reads CSARAGLAGDEQYF. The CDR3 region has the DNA TGCAGTGCTAGGGCCGGACTAGCGGGGGACGAGCAGTACTTC.